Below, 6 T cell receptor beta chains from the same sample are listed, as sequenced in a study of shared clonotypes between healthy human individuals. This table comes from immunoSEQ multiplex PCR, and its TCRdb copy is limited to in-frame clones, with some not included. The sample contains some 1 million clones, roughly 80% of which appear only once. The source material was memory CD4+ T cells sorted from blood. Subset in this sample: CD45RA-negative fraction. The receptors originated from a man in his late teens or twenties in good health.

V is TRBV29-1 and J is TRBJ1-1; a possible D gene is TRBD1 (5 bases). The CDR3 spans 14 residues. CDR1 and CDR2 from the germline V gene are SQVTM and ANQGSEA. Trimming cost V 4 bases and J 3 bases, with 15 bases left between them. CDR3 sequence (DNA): TGCAGCGTTGTTGGGGCCAAGGTGGACACTGAAGCTTTCTTT. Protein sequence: CSVVGAKVDTEAFF.

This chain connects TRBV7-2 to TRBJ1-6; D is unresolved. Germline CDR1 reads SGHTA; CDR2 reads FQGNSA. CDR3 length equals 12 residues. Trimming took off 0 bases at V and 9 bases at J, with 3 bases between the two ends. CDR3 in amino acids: CASSLAASPLHF. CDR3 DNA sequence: TGTGCCAGCAGCTTAGCGGCTTCACCCCTCCACTTT.

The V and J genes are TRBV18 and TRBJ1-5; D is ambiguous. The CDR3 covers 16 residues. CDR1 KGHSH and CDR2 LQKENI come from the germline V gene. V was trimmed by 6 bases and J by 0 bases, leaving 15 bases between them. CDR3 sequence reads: CASSPRTADSNQPQHF. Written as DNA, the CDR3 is TGTGCCAGCTCTCCAAGGACGGCCGATAGCAATCAGCCCCAGCATTTT.

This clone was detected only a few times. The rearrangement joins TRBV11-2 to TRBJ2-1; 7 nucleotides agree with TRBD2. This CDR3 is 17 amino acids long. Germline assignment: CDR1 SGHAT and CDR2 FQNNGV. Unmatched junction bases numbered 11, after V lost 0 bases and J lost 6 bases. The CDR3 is CASSLETIGRRGNEQFF. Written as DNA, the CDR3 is TGTGCCAGCAGCTTAGAAACGATCGGGAGGAGGGGCAATGAGCAGTTCTTC.

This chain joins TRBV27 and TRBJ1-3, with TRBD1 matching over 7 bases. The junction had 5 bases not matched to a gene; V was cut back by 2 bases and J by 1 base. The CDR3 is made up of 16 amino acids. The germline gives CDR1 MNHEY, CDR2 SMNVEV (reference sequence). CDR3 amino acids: CASSLGGGASGNTIYF. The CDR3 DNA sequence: TGTGCCAGCAGTTTAGGAGGGGGCGCATCTGGAAACACCATATATTTT.

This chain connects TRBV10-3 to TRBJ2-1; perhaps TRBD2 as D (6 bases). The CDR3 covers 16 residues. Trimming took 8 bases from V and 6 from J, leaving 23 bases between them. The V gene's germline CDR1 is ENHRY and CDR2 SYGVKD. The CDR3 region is CAIAEGGPRGGNEQFF. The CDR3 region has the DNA TGTGCCATCGCAGAAGGAGGGCCGAGGGGTGGCAATGAGCAGTTCTTC.